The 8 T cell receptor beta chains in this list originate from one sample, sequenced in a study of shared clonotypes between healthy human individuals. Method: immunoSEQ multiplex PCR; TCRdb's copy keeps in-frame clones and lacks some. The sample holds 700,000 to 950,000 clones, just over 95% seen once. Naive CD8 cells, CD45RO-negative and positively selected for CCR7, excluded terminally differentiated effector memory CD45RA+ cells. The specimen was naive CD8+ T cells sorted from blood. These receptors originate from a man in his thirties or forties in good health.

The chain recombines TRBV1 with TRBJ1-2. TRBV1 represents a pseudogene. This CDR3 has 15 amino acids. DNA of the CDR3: TGCACCAGCAGGATTCCCGTGCGAAAGACCTATGGCTACACCTTC. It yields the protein CTSRIPVRKTYGYTF.

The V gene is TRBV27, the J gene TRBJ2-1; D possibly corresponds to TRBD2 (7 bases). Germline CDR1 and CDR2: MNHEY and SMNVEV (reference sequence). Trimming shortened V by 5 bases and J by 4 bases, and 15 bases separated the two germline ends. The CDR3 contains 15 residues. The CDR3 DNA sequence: TGTGCCAGCAGTCCTCTGGGGAGGGGGTACAATGAGCAGTTCTTC. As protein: CASSPLGRGYNEQFF.

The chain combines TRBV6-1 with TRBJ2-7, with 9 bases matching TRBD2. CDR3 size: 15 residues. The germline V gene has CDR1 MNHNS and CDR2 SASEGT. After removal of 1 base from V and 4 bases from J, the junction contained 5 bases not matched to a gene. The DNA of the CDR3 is TGTGCCAGCAGTGAAGGACAGCTAGCGGGATACGAGCAGTACTTC. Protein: CASSEGQLAGYEQYF.

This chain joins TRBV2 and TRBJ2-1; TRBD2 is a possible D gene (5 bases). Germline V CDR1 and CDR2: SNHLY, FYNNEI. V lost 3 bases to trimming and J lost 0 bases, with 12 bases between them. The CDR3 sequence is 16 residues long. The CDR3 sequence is CASSDVPRDSYNEQFF. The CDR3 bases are TGTGCCAGCAGTGATGTTCCTCGGGACTCCTACAATGAGCAGTTCTTC. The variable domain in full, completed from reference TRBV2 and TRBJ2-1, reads EPEVTQTPSHQVTQMGQEVILRCVPISNHLYFYWYRQILGQKVEFLVSFYNNEISEKSEIFDDQFSVERPDGSNFTLKIRSTKLEDSAMYFCASSDVPRDSYNEQFFGPGTRLTVL.

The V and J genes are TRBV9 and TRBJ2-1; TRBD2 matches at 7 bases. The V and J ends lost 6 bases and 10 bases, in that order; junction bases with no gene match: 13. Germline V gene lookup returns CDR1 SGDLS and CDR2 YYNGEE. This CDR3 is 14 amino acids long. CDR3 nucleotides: TGTGCCAGCACGGAGCGGGAACGCTTGTGGGAGCAGTTCTTC. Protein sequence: CASTERERLWEQFF.

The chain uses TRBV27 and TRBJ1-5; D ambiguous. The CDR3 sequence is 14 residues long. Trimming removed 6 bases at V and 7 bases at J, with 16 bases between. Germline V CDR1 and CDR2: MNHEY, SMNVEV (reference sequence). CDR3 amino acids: CASSLGAGFQPQHF. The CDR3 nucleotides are TGTGCCAGCAGCCTAGGAGCGGGGTTCCAGCCCCAGCATTTT.

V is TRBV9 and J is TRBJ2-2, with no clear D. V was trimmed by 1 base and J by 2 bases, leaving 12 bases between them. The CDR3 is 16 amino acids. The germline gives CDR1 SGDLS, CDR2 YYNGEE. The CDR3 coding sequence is TGTGCCAGCAGCGTATATCCCTGGGTTAACACCGGGGAGCTGTTTTTT. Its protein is CASSVYPWVNTGELFF.

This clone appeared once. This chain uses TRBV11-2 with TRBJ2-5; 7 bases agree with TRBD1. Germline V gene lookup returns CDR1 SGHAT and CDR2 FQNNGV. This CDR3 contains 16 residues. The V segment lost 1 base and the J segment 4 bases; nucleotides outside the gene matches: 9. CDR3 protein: CASSLAGGWLRETQYF. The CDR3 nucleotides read TGTGCCAGCAGCTTAGCAGGGGGTTGGTTAAGAGAGACCCAGTACTTC. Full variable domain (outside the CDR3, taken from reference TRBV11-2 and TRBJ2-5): EAGVAQSPRYKIIEKRQSVAFWCNPISGHATLYWYQQILGQGPKLLIQFQNNGVVDDSQLPKDRFSAERLKGVDSTLKIQPAKLEDSAVYLCASSLAGGWLRETQYFGPGTRLLVL.